This T cell receptor (beta chain) was obtained from a study of control samples from healthy donors and cancer patients. The method was immunoSEQ multiplex PCR; TCRdb's version includes in-frame clones alone and lacks a portion of them. The table includes some 120,000 clones, around 91% detected once. The germline V gene has CDR1 SGDLS and CDR2 YYNGEE. The CDR3 loop spans 17 amino acids. Trimming removed 3 bases from V and 5 bases from J; junction bases left unmatched: 14. This TCR came from a woman between 45 and 65 years old with colorectal cancer. This chain links TRBV9 with TRBJ2-3; 8 bases match TRBD1. Sequencing was carried out using PBMCs. In DNA, the CDR3 is TGTGCCAGCAGCGGAAGCCGGGACAGGACCCCCCAAGATACGCAGTATTTT. It yields the protein CASSGSRDRTPQDTQYF.